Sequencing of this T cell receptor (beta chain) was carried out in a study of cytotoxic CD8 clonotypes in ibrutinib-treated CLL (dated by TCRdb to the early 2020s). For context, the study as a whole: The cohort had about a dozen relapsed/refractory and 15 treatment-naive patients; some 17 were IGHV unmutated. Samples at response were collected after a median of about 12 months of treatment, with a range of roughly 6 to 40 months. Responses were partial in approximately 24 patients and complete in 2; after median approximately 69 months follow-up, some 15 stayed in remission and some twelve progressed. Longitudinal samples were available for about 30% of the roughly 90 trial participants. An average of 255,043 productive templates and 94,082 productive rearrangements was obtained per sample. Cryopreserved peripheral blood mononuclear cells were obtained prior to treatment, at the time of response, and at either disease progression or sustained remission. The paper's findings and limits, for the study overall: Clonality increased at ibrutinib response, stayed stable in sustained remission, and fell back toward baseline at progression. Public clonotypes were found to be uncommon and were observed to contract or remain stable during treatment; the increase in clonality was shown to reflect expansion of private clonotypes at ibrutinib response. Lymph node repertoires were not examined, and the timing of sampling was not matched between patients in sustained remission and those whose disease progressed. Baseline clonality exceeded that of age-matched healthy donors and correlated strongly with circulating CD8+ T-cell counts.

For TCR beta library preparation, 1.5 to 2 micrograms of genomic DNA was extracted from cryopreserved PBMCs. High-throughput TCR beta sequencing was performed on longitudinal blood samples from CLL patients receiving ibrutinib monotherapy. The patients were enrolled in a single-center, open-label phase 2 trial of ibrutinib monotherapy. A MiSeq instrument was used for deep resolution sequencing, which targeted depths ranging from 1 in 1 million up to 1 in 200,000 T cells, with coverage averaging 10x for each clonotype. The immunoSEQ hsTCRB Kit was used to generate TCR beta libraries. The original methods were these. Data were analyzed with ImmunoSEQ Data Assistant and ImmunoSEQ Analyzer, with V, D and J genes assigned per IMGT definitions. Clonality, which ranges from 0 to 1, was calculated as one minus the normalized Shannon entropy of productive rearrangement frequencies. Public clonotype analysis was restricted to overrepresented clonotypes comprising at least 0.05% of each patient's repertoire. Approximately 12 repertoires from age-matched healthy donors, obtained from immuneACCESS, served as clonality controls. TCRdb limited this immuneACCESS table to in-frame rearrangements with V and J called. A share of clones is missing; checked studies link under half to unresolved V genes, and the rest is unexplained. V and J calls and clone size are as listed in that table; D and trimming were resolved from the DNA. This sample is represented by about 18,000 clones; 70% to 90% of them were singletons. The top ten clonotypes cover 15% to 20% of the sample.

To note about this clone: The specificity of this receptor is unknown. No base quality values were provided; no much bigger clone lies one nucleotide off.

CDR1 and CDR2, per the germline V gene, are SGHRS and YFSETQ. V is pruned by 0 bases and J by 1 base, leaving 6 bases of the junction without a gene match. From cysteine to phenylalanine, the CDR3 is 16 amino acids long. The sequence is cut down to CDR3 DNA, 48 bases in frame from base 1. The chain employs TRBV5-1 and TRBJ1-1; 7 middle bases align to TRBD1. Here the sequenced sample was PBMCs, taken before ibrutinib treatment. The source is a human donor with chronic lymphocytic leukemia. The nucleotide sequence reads TGCGCCAGCAGCTTGGCCACAGGGGTAGCGAACACTGAAGCTTTCTTT. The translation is CASSLATGVANTEAFF.